This TCR beta chain was identified during a study of graft-versus-host responses after intestinal transplantation. Study details: The transplants performed in recipients were multivisceral, liver-intestinal, or isolated intestinal.

V was clipped by 3 bases and J by 6 bases, with 5 bases between them. CDR1 is MDHEN, CDR2 SYDVKM, per germline. The CDR3 has 11 residues. Clones were read by immunoSEQ multiplex PCR, and TCRdb kept only the in-frame ones, dropping some. The repertoire consists of some 8,700 clones, with over 25% occurring once and the leading ten covering about 5%. Overall study findings and caveats: Peak circulating GvH clone levels tracked with early post-transplant HvG declines.

This receptor was obtained from a human patient who received an intestinal transplant. The V call is TRBV28, the J call TRBJ1-1; no reliable D call. The material was alloreactive CD4+ T cells from a mixed lymphocyte reaction culture, obtained before intestinal transplant. The subset: CFSE-low proliferating T cells sorted from roughly six-day pre-transplant mixed lymphocyte reaction (GvH or HvG direction). In nucleotides, the CDR3 is TGTGCCAGCAGTTTTTTCTCTGAAGCTTTCTTT. Its translation: CASSFFSEAFF.